The 10 T cell receptor beta chains in this list originate from one sample, sequenced in a study of cytomegalovirus exposure and HLA in healthy donors. Primers: 60 Vbeta forward and 13 Jbeta reverse. TCRdb's copy holds only in-frame clones and misses some; the assay was immunoSEQ multiplex PCR. The sample consists of 180,000 or so clones, approximately 78% of them appearing once. The sequencing sample was made of PBMCs. The receptor set was obtained from a woman in her 50s in good health and CMV-seropositive.

About this clone itself: This specimen includes other DNA sequences encoding the same CDR3. This chain uses TRBV2 with TRBJ2-5, with D perhaps matching TRBD2 (6 bases). CDR3 size: 12 residues. Trimming took off 3 bases at V and 5 bases at J, with 7 bases between the two ends. CDR1 is SNHLY, CDR2 FYNNEI, per germline. This CDR3 is CASSEGGETQYF. In nucleotides, the CDR3 is TGTGCCAGCAGTGAGGGGGGTGAGACCCAGTACTTC.

V and J are TRBV7-9 and TRBJ1-3, with a tentative D call TRBD1 (6 bases). The CDR3 is 12 residues long. V dropped 1 base and J dropped 10 bases, with 8 bases sitting between them. Germline V CDR1 and CDR2: SEHNR, FQNEAQ (reference sequence). CDR3 region: CASSLVQGTIYF. The CDR3 DNA sequence: TGTGCCAGCAGCTTAGTTCAGGGGACCATATATTTT.

The chain carries TRBV18 and TRBJ1-2; weak D call: TRBD1 (5 bases). CDR1 is KGHSH, CDR2 LQKENI, per germline. Trimming stripped 1 base from V and 2 bases from J, with 8 bases between. This CDR3 contains 14 residues. The CDR3 sequence: CASSPQGPNYGYTF. The CDR3 DNA reads as TGTGCCAGCTCACCACAGGGGCCAAACTATGGCTACACCTTC.

The chain links TRBV7-7 to TRBJ2-5; a possible D gene is TRBD1 (6 bases). The CDR3 is made up of 16 amino acids. V was cut by 5 bases and J by 4 bases, with 20 bases left in between. Per germline, CDR1 SSHAT and CDR2 FNYEAQ (reference sequence). For the CDR3, the DNA is TGTGCCAGCAGCCCACGGGTAGGGGGTCTGGTAGAGACCCAGTACTTC. Amino acids: CASSPRVGGLVETQYF.

V is TRBV7-2 and J is TRBJ1-6, with D maybe TRBD1 (6 bases). The CDR3 length is 13 residues. V shed 8 bases and J shed 7 bases, with 12 bases lying between them. Germline loops: CDR1 SGHTA, CDR2 FQGNSA. The CDR3 bases are TGTGCCAGCGCGGGGGGGGGCAATTCACCCCTCCACTTT. Residues: CASAGGGNSPLHF.

The V call is TRBV6-1, the J call TRBJ2-5; TRBD2 agrees at 8 bases. Trimming took 1 base from V and 10 from J; bases not matched to a gene: 8. The CDR3 consists of 14 residues. Germline assignment: CDR1 MNHNS and CDR2 SASEGT. The CDR3 coding sequence is TGTGCCAGCAGTGAAGACCCCGGGGGGGTGGACCAGTACTTC. This sequence encodes CASSEDPGGVDQYF.

Worth noting for this clone: The junction departs from germline at one end; a sequencing error may be responsible. The rearrangement links TRBV30 to TRBJ2-7; possible D gene TRBD2, 5 bases. This CDR3 comprises 14 residues. From germline, CDR1 is GTSNPN and CDR2 SVGIG (reference sequence). CDR3 region: CTWSVGGVGYEQYF. The DNA for the CDR3 is TGTACCTGGAGTGTAGGAGGAGTCGGGTACGAGCAGTACTTC.

The chain employs TRBV7-2 and TRBJ2-7, with D tentatively TRBD1 (7 bases). Germline CDR1 SGHTA, CDR2 FQGNSA. Trimming left V 1 base short and J 4 bases short, with 14 bases between. The CDR3 is 15 residues long. The CDR3 reads CASSLEAGGLYEQYF. The CDR3 DNA is TGTGCCAGCAGCTTAGAGGCAGGGGGGTTATACGAGCAGTACTTC.

The rearrangement uses TRBV6-5 and TRBJ2-7, with TRBD1 matching 9 bases. Germline V gene data show CDR1 as MNHEY and CDR2 as SVGAGI. The CDR3 is 14 amino acids. V lost 3 bases and J lost 5; bases outside the gene matches: 5. The chain's CDR3 is CASSYGTGRHEQYF. CDR3 sequence (DNA): TGTGCCAGCAGTTATGGGACAGGGAGGCACGAGCAGTACTTC.

Only a few counts were recorded for this clone. This CDR3 reads CASSDDSDSNQPQHF. CDR3 bases: TGCGCCAGCAGTGACGACAGTGACAGCAATCAGCCCCAGCATTTT. This rearrangement joins TRBV10-2 to TRBJ1-5, with D perhaps matching TRBD1 (5 bases). V lost 3 bases and J 1 base, leaving 10 bases between the germline ends. In germline, CDR1 is WSHSY, CDR2 SAAADI. The CDR3 contains 15 residues.